This entry describes one T cell receptor beta chain. The antigen is unknown. TCRdb's table, derived via immunoSEQ multiplex PCR, lists solely in-frame clones and lacks some. Of approximately 64,000 clones detected, 85% to 90% appear once; the ten largest clones hold about 2%. The source of the sample is a study of T cells in localized non-small cell lung cancer. General study points: Longer overall survival was seen with higher T cell density measured in blood. Highest T cell clonality was seen in uninvolved adjacent lung, surpassing that measured in tumor. A median of 57 of the top 100 tumor clones appeared in adjacent lung, which was paired and uninvolved.

CDR1 and CDR2 (germline): MNHNY, SVGAGI (reference sequence). Trimming removed 6 bases from V and 6 bases from J; junction bases left unmatched: 5. The CDR3 is 14 residues long. This sequence joins TRBV6-6 and TRBJ1-5; 10 bases are a match to TRBD1. This clonotype originated in a woman aged 40-69 years with stage I lung adenocarcinoma. The sequenced sample was peripheral blood, obtained before any cancer treatment. This CDR3 reads CASRGTGEFQPQHF. Written as DNA, the CDR3 is TGTGCCAGCAGGGGGACAGGGGAGTTTCAGCCCCAGCATTTT.